This record concerns one T cell receptor (beta chain) sequence. The antigen is unknown. Sequencing was performed with immunoSEQ multiplex PCR; in TCRdb, only in-frame clones are kept and a portion is missing. The profile shows approximately 80,000 clones, about 82% of them singletons. The data were taken from a study of cytotoxic CD8 clonotypes in ibrutinib-treated CLL. Study context: Approximately ten relapsed/refractory, roughly 15 treatment-naive; roughly 17 IGHV unmutated. General observations from the study: At progression, clonality fell back toward baseline after rising at ibrutinib response. There were few public clonotypes, and on treatment they contracted or stayed stable.

The CDR3 has 13 amino acids. Germline V CDR1 and CDR2: SGHTA, FQGNSA. V gave up 5 bases and J gave up 3 bases, with 11 bases separating them. The source is a human donor with chronic lymphocytic leukemia. J is TRBJ2-7 and V is TRBV7-2; D is perhaps TRBD1 (6 bases). The sequences come from PBMCs, collected before ibrutinib treatment. The CDR3 region has the DNA TGTGCCAGCAGCACTCAACAGGGCTACGAGCAGTACTTC. Protein: CASSTQQGYEQYF.